The 9 T cell receptor beta chains given below trace back to one sample, sequenced in a study of beta chain features in type 1 diabetes. The study, taken as a whole, reports: Researchers report that Type 1 diabetes patients had moderately but significantly shorter TCRB CDR3s across all four CD4+ subsets.

Expressed TCRB transcripts were sequenced, since all the RNA that had been isolated was reverse transcribed. Data came from immunoSEQ multiplex PCR; TCRdb stores just in-frame clones and leaves some out. The data hold about 190,000 clones, with roughly 8% observed a single time. These TCRs are of unknown antigen specificity. Material: central memory CD4+ T cells from blood. The receptor source for this set is a woman aged 40 to 50 with type 1 diabetes.

The J gene is TRBJ1-2, the V gene TRBV12-5, with 7 bases lining up with TRBD1. CDR1 is LGHNT and CDR2 is FRNRAP in the germline V gene. The CDR3 contains 14 residues. Trimming cost V 6 bases and J 4 bases; bases outside gene matches: 8. The CDR3 is CASGRGGEGYGYTF. In DNA form, the CDR3 reads TGTGCTAGTGGGAGAGGGGGCGAGGGCTATGGCTACACCTTC.

This clone was seen only a few times. The chain couples TRBV25-1 to TRBJ1-2, with 7 bases aligning to TRBD1. This CDR3 is 13 amino acids long. Germline loops: CDR1 MGHDK, CDR2 SYGVNS. Losses at the gene ends were 8 bases for V and 2 bases for J; bases not matched to a gene: 5. CDR3 residues: CASAMTGNYGYTF. DNA of the CDR3: TGTGCCAGCGCTATGACAGGGAACTATGGCTACACCTTC.

This clone was detected many times. The chain employs TRBV11-2 and TRBJ2-3, with D hard to call. CDR3 size: 15 residues. V lost 0 bases and J 1 base, leaving 8 bases between the germline ends. Germline-derived CDR1 and CDR2 are SGHAT and FQNNGV. The CDR3 loop reads CASSLDRMGTDTQYF. CDR3 DNA sequence: TGTGCCAGCAGCTTAGACAGGATGGGCACAGATACGCAGTATTTT.

The CDR3 here is CASSPMGGDTEAFF. CDR3 nucleotide sequence: TGTGCCAGCAGCCCAATGGGGGGGGACACTGAAGCTTTCTTT. The J gene is TRBJ1-1, the V gene TRBV7-3, with D possibly TRBD1 on 5 matching bases. Trimming stripped 5 bases from V and 3 bases from J, with 13 bases between. The CDR3 has 14 residues. Germline loops: CDR1 SGHTA, CDR2 FQGTGA.

This clone was counted a few times. This chain uses TRBV28 with TRBJ2-7, with 8 positions matching TRBD1. CDR1 is MDHEN and CDR2 is SYDVKM in the germline V gene. This CDR3 spans 16 amino acids. Trimming removed 6 bases from V and 0 bases from J; junction bases left unmatched: 10. CDR3 protein: CASSRHDRGSSYEQYF. Written as DNA, the CDR3 is TGTGCCAGCAGCCGTCACGACAGGGGTTCCTCCTACGAGCAGTACTTC.

This clone came up a few times. The chain employs TRBV9 and TRBJ2-3; D may be TRBD1 (5 bases). V lost 1 base and J lost 0, with 12 bases in between. CDR3 length equals 16 residues. Germline V gene sequence: CDR1 SGDLS, CDR2 YYNGEE. CDR3 amino acids: CASSVRGADSTDTQYF. DNA for the CDR3: TGTGCCAGCAGCGTAAGGGGCGCTGATAGCACAGATACGCAGTATTTT.

This chain uses TRBV5-6 with TRBJ2-5; D call uncertain. CDR3 length: 15 amino acids. With 0 bases removed from V and 2 bases from J, the gap between germline ends came to 11 bases. Germline V gives CDR1 SGHDT, CDR2 YYEEEE. The CDR3, as DNA: TGTGCCAGCAGCTTGGATGGCACAGAACAAGAGACCCAGTACTTC. It codes for CASSLDGTEQETQYF.

This clone has only a few counts. This sequence joins TRBV7-9 and TRBJ2-7, with 7 bases aligning to TRBD1. The V gene's germline CDR1 is SEHNR and CDR2 FQNEAQ (reference sequence). V lost 8 bases to trimming and J lost 5 bases; unmatched junction nucleotides: 6. The CDR3 runs 12 residues. This CDR3 is CASRRDSNEQYF. In DNA form, the CDR3 reads TGTGCCAGCCGCCGGGACAGCAACGAGCAGTACTTC. Supplemented by reference TRBV7-9 and TRBJ2-7, the full variable domain reads DTGVSQNPRHKITKRGQNVTFRCDPISEHNRLYWYRQTLGQGPEFLTYFQNEAQLEKSRLLSDRFSAERPKGSFSTLEIQRTEQGDSAMYLCASRRDSNEQYFGPGTRLTVT.

The sample holds many counts of this clone. The chain is built from TRBV15 and TRBJ1-6; the match to TRBD1 covers 8 bases. The V and J ends lost 4 bases and 13 bases, in that order; junction bases with no gene match: 15. CDR3 length equals 16 residues. Germline V lookup: CDR1 LNHNV, CDR2 YYDKDF (reference sequence). The CDR3 spells CATSKWDRRSVLPLHF. The CDR3 DNA reads TGTGCCACCAGCAAGTGGGACAGGAGATCAGTCTTGCCCCTCCACTTT.